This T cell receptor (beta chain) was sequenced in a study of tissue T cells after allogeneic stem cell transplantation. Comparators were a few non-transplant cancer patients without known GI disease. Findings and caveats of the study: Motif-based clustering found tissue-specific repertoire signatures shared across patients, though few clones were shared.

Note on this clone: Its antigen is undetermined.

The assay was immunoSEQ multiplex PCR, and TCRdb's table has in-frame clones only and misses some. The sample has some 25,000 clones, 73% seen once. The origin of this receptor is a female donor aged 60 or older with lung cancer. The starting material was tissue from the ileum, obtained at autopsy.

This CDR3 is CASSLSLQGTYYGYTF. CDR3 nucleotides: TGTGCCAGCAGCTTGTCTCTACAGGGTACCTACTATGGCTACACCTTC. The chain carries TRBV5-4 and TRBJ1-2; possible D gene TRBD1, 6 bases. The V end was cut by 1 base, the J end by 3 bases, with 16 bases between. From germline, CDR1 is SGHNT and CDR2 YYREEE (reference sequence). The CDR3 loop spans 16 amino acids.